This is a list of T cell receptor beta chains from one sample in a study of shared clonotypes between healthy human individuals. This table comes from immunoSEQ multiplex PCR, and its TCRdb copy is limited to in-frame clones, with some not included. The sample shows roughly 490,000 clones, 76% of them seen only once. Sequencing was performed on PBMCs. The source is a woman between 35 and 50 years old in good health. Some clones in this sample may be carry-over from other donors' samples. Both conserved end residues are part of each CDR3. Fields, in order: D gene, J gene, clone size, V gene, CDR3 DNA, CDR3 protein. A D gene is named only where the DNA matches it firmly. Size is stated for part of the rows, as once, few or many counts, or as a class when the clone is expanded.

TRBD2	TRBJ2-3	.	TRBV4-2	TGTGCCAGCAGCCAACTAGCGGGAGCCACAGATACGCAGTATTTT	CASSQLAGATDTQYF
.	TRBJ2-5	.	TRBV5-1	TGCGCCAGCAGCAGACAGGTCCAAGAGACCCAGTACTTC	CASSRQVQETQYF
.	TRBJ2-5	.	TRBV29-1	TGCAGCGTTTGGGAAGAGACCCAGTACTTC	CSVWEETQYF
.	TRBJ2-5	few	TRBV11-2	TGTGCCAGCAGCTTAGTTGAGACCCAGTACTTC	CASSLVETQYF
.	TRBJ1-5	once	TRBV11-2	TGTGCCAGCAGCTTAAACAGTTACAATCAGCCCCAGCATTTT	CASSLNSYNQPQHF
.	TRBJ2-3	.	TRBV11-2	TGTGCCAGCAGCCCTTTTGGTGATACGCAGTATTTT	CASSPFGDTQYF
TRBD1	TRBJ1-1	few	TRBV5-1	TGCGCCAGCAGCTTGAACCGACAGGGAGGGACTGAAGCTTTCTTT	CASSLNRQGGTEAFF
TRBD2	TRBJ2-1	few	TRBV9	TGTGCCAGCAGCGTAGTAGCGGGAGGGTCCTACAATGAGCAGTTCTTC	CASSVVAGGSYNEQFF
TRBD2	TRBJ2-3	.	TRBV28	TGTGCCAGCTCTGGACTAGCGGGAGGGCCGAGGCAGTATTTT	CASSGLAGGPRQYF
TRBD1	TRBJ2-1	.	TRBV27	TGTGCCAGCAGTTGGGACAGGGACAATGAGCAGTTCTTC	CASSWDRDNEQFF
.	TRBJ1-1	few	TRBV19	TGTGCCAGTAGCTCACAGGGAAGGCTGAACACTGAAGCTTTCTTT	CASSSQGRLNTEAFF